The 32 T cell receptor beta chains below come from one sample, sequenced in a study of early T cells in non-severe SARS-CoV-2 infection. TCRdb ran MiXCR on the 5' RACE reads and lists one entry per CDR3 protein. The repertoire holds more than 70,000 distinct CDR3 sequences, over 9% seen once, with less than 8.5% in the top ten. Sequencing was done on a sample of whole blood. These receptors were obtained from an adult who was a healthcare worker with PCR-confirmed SARS-CoV-2 infection or an uninfected control (not recorded which).

This clonotype has just a few counts. The chain has TRBV10-3 and TRBJ2-7, with 9 bases matching TRBD2. V was pared by 6 bases and J by 5 bases, with 11 bases of the junction left unmatched. The CDR3 is 15 residues long. CDR1 and CDR2 (germline): ENHRY, SYGVKD. CDR3 nucleotide sequence: TGTGCCATCAGCCAGTTAGGAGCGGGAGGCGACGAGCAGTACTTC. Its translation: CAISQLGAGGDEQYF.

This clonotype was detected ten times or more. The rearrangement links TRBV7-9 to TRBJ1-6; D is perhaps TRBD1 (6 bases). With 1 base removed from V and 5 bases from J, the gap between germline ends came to 15 bases. This CDR3 region has 17 residues. The V gene's germline CDR1 is SEHNR and CDR2 FQNEAQ (reference sequence). The CDR3 nucleotides read TGTGCCAGCAGCTTAGGGGTGGGGGCTCCCCATAATTCACCCCTCCACTTT. It yields the protein CASSLGVGAPHNSPLHF.

This clonotype was seen more than once but under ten times. The CDR3 DNA sequence: TGTGCCAGCAGTGTAGCGGGAGGGCCTAACAATGAGCAGTTCTTC. Its protein is CASSVAGGPNNEQFF. The J gene is TRBJ2-1, the V gene TRBV6-6; 11 nucleotides line up with TRBD2. The germline gives CDR1 MNHNY, CDR2 SVGAGI (reference sequence). With 5 bases clipped from V and 5 bases from J, the junction kept 5 bases outside the gene matches. CDR3 size: 15 residues.

This chain joins TRBV29-1 and TRBJ2-7; 12 nucleotides agree with TRBD1. With 4 bases clipped from V and 6 bases from J, the junction kept 1 base outside the gene matches. Germline loops: CDR1 SQVTM, CDR2 ANQGSEA. The CDR3 sequence is 12 residues long. The CDR3 sequence: CSVGDRGLEQYF. As DNA, the CDR3 is TGCAGCGTTGGGGACAGGGGGCTCGAGCAGTACTTC.

This clonotype was counted a few times. The chain combines TRBV15 with TRBJ2-7; 11 nucleotides align to TRBD2. The CDR3 sequence is 15 residues long. Germline CDR1 is LNHNV and CDR2 is YYDKDF (reference sequence). V dropped 1 base and J dropped 6; count of bases not matched to a gene: 5. This CDR3 is CATSRALAGEVEQYF. In nucleotides, the CDR3 is TGTGCCACCAGCAGAGCACTAGCGGGAGAGGTCGAGCAGTACTTC.

This clonotype was detected a few times. The chain combines TRBV12-3 or TRBV12-4 with TRBJ1-1; D gene uncertain. The CDR3 length is 12 residues. V was pared by 7 bases and J by 5 bases, with 11 bases between. CDR3 in DNA: TGTGCCAGCACGAGGCGGATTACTGAAGCTTTCTTT. Its translation is CASTRRITEAFF.

The J gene is TRBJ1-6, the V gene TRBV6-1; TRBD1 might be the D (6 bases). This CDR3 has 16 amino acids. Germline V lookup: CDR1 MNHNS, CDR2 SASEGT. Deletions cut 5 bases from V and 7 bases from J, with 18 bases between. The CDR3 DNA follows: TGTGCCAGCAGTCCCCAAGTGCCCGGGGGCAATTCACCCCTCCACTTT. As protein: CASSPQVPGGNSPLHF.

This chain connects TRBV3-1 to TRBJ2-1; 10 bases align to TRBD2. Germline CDR1 LGHDT, CDR2 YNNKEL (reference sequence). Trimming at V came to 0 bases and at J to 8 bases, leaving 4 bases not matched to a gene. This CDR3 has 15 amino acids. CDR3 sequence: CASSQEPSGSHEQFF. For the CDR3, the DNA is TGTGCCAGCAGCCAAGAGCCTAGCGGGAGCCATGAGCAGTTCTTC.

V usage is TRBV7-8 and J usage is TRBJ2-3; D is tentatively TRBD1 or TRBD2 (5 bases each). CDR1 SGHVS and CDR2 FQNEAQ come from the germline V gene. V was pared by 5 bases and J by 14 bases, with 32 bases between. This CDR3 is built from 17 residues. The CDR3 loop reads CASSLGPGTGVLGVTYF. The DNA of the CDR3 is TGTGCCAGCAGCCTAGGCCCCGGGACCGGGGTTTTAGGAGTTACGTATTTT.

V usage is TRBV29-1 and J usage is TRBJ1-2, with D possibly being TRBD1 (5 bases). V was shortened by 4 bases and J by 2 bases, with 11 bases between the two germline ends. Germline CDR1 and CDR2: SQVTM and ANQGSEA. The CDR3 covers 13 residues. CDR3 sequence: CSVVRGRNYGYTF. The DNA for the CDR3 is TGCAGCGTTGTAAGGGGCCGGAACTATGGCTACACCTTC.

This clonotype was seen more than once but under ten times. The DNA of the CDR3 is TGTGCCAGCAGCTTAGATTTAGCGGAGCCTACGAAGCAGTACTTC. Translated: CASSLDLAEPTKQYF. The chain is built from TRBV7-2 and TRBJ2-7, with D tentatively TRBD2 (6 bases). The V end was cut by 1 base, the J end by 8 bases, with 18 bases between. Germline loops: CDR1 SGHTA, CDR2 FQGNSA. The CDR3 loop spans 15 amino acids.

This rearrangement joins TRBV29-1 to TRBJ2-3; 9 bases are shared with TRBD2. Trimming cost V 1 base and J 4 bases; bases outside gene matches: 9. The CDR3 is made up of 16 amino acids. Germline V gives CDR1 SQVTM, CDR2 ANQGSEA. CDR3 sequence reads: CSVEGGLAGPPDTQYF. DNA for the CDR3: TGCAGCGTTGAAGGTGGCCTAGCGGGACCCCCAGATACGCAGTATTTT.

This clonotype was counted many times. The chain links TRBV7-9 to TRBJ2-3; 9 nucleotides line up with TRBD2. The germline CDR1 and CDR2 sequences are SEHNR and FQNEAQ (reference sequence). The CDR3 spans 15 residues. V was pared by 5 bases and J by 2 bases, with 5 bases of the junction left unmatched. The CDR3 spells CASSPRLAATDTQYF. The DNA for the CDR3 is TGTGCCAGCAGCCCTCGACTAGCGGCCACAGATACGCAGTATTTT.

The gene calls are TRBV6-2 or TRBV6-3 and TRBJ2-3; the match to TRBD1 covers 9 bases. The CDR3 loop spans 16 amino acids. The V gene end was trimmed by 5 bases and the J gene end by 3 bases; junction bases not matched to a gene: 9. Germline CDR1 and CDR2: MNHEY and SVGEGT. CDR3 protein: CASSQPPGQGTDTQYF. The CDR3 DNA is TGTGCCAGCAGTCAACCCCCGGGACAGGGAACAGATACGCAGTATTTT.

The chain is built from TRBV18 and TRBJ1-1; 8 bases map to TRBD1. Losses at the gene ends were 3 bases for V and 4 bases for J; bases not matched to a gene: 4. CDR3 length: 14 amino acids. Germline V gives CDR1 KGHSH, CDR2 LQKENI. CDR3 amino acids: CASSPLGQGTEAFF. CDR3 nucleotides: TGTGCCAGCTCACCCCTCGGACAGGGCACTGAAGCTTTCTTT.

The V gene is TRBV7-2, the J gene TRBJ2-1; possibly TRBD1 for D (5 bases). The CDR3 consists of 14 residues. Germline lookup yields CDR1 SGHTA and CDR2 FQGNSA. V lost 0 bases and J lost 5, with 8 bases in between. In DNA, the CDR3 is TGTGCCAGCAGCTTAGCCAGGGTCCACAATGAGCAGTTCTTC. It yields the protein CASSLARVHNEQFF.

This sequence joins TRBV30 and TRBJ2-3; the D is unclear. Germline V CDR1 and CDR2: GTSNPN, SVGIG (reference sequence). The V end was cut by 2 bases, the J end by 4 bases, with 13 bases between. This CDR3 spans 14 amino acids. The chain's CDR3 is CAWSRLAAADTQYF. For the CDR3, the DNA is TGTGCCTGGAGTAGGTTGGCGGCGGCAGATACGCAGTATTTT.

A few counts support this clonotype. The J gene is TRBJ2-1, the V gene TRBV7-2; D ambiguous. The CDR3 extends over 15 amino acids. CDR1 SGHTA and CDR2 FQGNSA come from the germline V gene. V gave up 1 base and J gave up 3 bases, with 10 bases separating them. Written as DNA, the CDR3 is TGTGCCAGCAGCTTAGATTGGCCACGCTACAATGAGCAGTTCTTC. Residues: CASSLDWPRYNEQFF.

This clonotype was counted between two and nine times. The gene calls are TRBV6-2 or TRBV6-3 and TRBJ2-7; D call uncertain. Trimming shortened V by 7 bases and J by 3 bases, and 7 bases separated the two germline ends. CDR1 and CDR2 from the germline V gene are MNHEY and SVGEGT. There are 11 residues in the CDR3. Here the CDR3 reads CASNTNYEQYF. CDR3 nucleotides: TGTGCCAGCAACACGAACTACGAGCAGTACTTC.

This sequence joins TRBV5-1 and TRBJ2-5, with TRBD2 as a possible D gene (5 bases). V was shortened by 5 bases and J by 1 base, with 15 bases between the two germline ends. The CDR3 totals 15 residues. Per the germline V gene, CDR1 is SGHRS and CDR2 is YFSETQ. CDR3 loop: CASSLTGNFQETQYF. CDR3 DNA: TGCGCCAGCAGTCTAACGGGAAACTTCCAAGAGACCCAGTACTTC.

This clonotype was detected a few times. This chain joins TRBV29-1 and TRBJ1-4, with 11 nucleotides matching TRBD1. Per the germline V gene, CDR1 is SQVTM and CDR2 is ANQGSEA. This CDR3 contains 14 residues. The J segment lost 7 bases and the V segment lost 7 bases, leaving 8 bases of the junction unmatched. DNA for the CDR3: TGCAGCGGTGGGACAGGGGGTGTTGGTGAAAAACTGTTTTTT. Translating it yields CSGGTGGVGEKLFF.

The gene calls are TRBV5-1 and TRBJ1-1; no clear D. The CDR3 extends over 12 amino acids. CDR1 and CDR2 (germline): SGHRS, YFSETQ. The V end lost 4 bases, the J end lost 6 bases, and 10 bases lay between the germline ends. This CDR3 is CASSRLASEAFF. The CDR3 coding sequence is TGCGCCAGCAGCCGATTGGCATCTGAAGCTTTCTTT.

This clonotype was counted a single time. This chain uses TRBV5-1 with TRBJ1-2; D unclear. The CDR3 length is 12 residues. Trimming left V 0 bases short and J 6 bases short, with 6 bases between. Looked up from germline, CDR1 is SGHRS and CDR2 is YFSETQ. This CDR3 is CASSLDADGYTF. In nucleotides, the CDR3 is TGCGCCAGCAGCTTGGATGCAGATGGCTACACCTTC.

This clonotype has at least ten counts. The chain recombines TRBV6-1 with TRBJ2-4; no firm D call. V lost 11 bases to trimming and J lost 6 bases, with 14 bases between them. This CDR3 region has 12 residues. The germline CDR1 and CDR2 sequences are MNHNS and SASEGT. The CDR3 is CAVNDGLNIQYF. The CDR3 coding sequence is TGTGCCGTCAACGACGGCTTAAACATTCAGTACTTC.

In its sample, this clonotype was seen many times. V is TRBV5-1 and J is TRBJ2-7; D is ambiguous. The CDR3 is 13 amino acids. The germline gives CDR1 SGHRS, CDR2 YFSETQ. V lost 1 base and J lost 0, with 5 bases in between. The CDR3 protein is CASSLRISYEQYF. CDR3 DNA: TGCGCCAGCAGCTTGAGGATCTCCTACGAGCAGTACTTC. The complete variable domain, with remaining parts taken from reference TRBV5-1 and TRBJ2-7, reads KAGVTQTPRYLIKTRGQQVTLSCSPISGHRSVSWYQQTPGQGLQFLFEYFSETQRNKGNFPGRFSGRQFSNSRSEMNVSTLELGDSALYLCASSLRISYEQYFGPGTRLTVT.

This sequence joins TRBV3-1 and TRBJ2-7; D gene unclear. Germline CDR1 LGHDT, CDR2 YNNKEL (reference sequence). This CDR3 contains 16 residues. V shed 4 bases and J shed 1 base, with 17 bases lying between them. CDR3 in DNA: TGTGCCAGCAGCCCTGATCGGGCTGCTCGATCCTACGAGCAGTACTTC. This translates into CASSPDRAARSYEQYF.

A few counts support this clonotype. This rearrangement joins TRBV27 to TRBJ2-5; weak D call: TRBD2 (5 bases). V was pared by 5 bases and J by 6 bases, with 13 bases between. This CDR3 comprises 13 residues. Germline V lookup: CDR1 MNHEY, CDR2 SMNVEV (reference sequence). CDR3 DNA sequence: TGTGCCAGCAGTCCGGGATTTACGAAGACCCAGTACTTC. Protein product: CASSPGFTKTQYF.

The chain is built from TRBV27 and TRBJ2-1; the D gene could be TRBD1 or TRBD2 (6 bases each). Germline V CDR1 and CDR2: MNHEY, SMNVEV (reference sequence). Between the trimmed V and J ends, which lost 10 bases and 3 bases, there was a span of 13 bases. The CDR3 consists of 13 residues. CDR3 nucleotides: TGTGCCACCCAAGGGGGGCTCTACAATGAGCAGTTCTTC. Its translation is CATQGGLYNEQFF.

This sequence joins TRBV18 and TRBJ2-7; D is unclear. CDR3 length equals 14 residues. The germline V gene has CDR1 KGHSH and CDR2 LQKENI. Trimming removed 5 bases at V and 0 bases at J, with 11 bases between. CDR3 in DNA: TGTGCCAGCTCAGGGGAATCGAGCTCCTACGAGCAGTACTTC. Amino acid sequence: CASSGESSSYEQYF.

This sequence joins TRBV7-6 and TRBJ1-3, with 10 bases aligning to TRBD1. The CDR3 loop spans 17 amino acids. V gave up 5 bases and J gave up 0 bases; unmatched junction bases: 7. CDR1 and CDR2 (germline): SGHVS, FNYEAQ. CDR3 nucleotide sequence: TGTGCCAGCAGCCCGGGGACAGGGGAGGGCTCTGGAAACACCATATATTTT. Its translation is CASSPGTGEGSGNTIYF. Looking up the rest from reference TRBV7-6 and TRBJ1-3 gives the full variable domain: GAGVSQSPRYKVTKRGQDVALRCDPISGHVSLYWYRQALGQGPEFLTYFNYEAQQDKSGLPNDRFSAERPEGSISTLTIQRTEQRDSAMYRCASSPGTGEGSGNTIYFGEGSWLTVV.

The chain has TRBV12-3 or TRBV12-4 and TRBJ2-5; D unclear. Trimming removed 8 bases at V and 5 bases at J, with 12 bases between. The CDR3 is 12 residues long. CDR3: CASERAGETQYF. CDR3 nucleotide sequence: TGTGCCAGCGAACGGGCCGGCGAGACCCAGTACTTC.

This chain joins TRBV15 and TRBJ2-5; TRBD2 is a possible D gene (5 bases). Between the trimmed V and J ends, which lost 4 bases and 1 base, there was a span of 10 bases. CDR3 length equals 14 residues. CDR1 and CDR2 from the germline V gene are LNHNV and YYDKDF (reference sequence). CDR3 protein: CATSTRSGQETQYF. Here the CDR3 DNA reads TGTGCCACCAGCACTAGAAGCGGCCAAGAGACCCAGTACTTC.